A selection of T cell receptor beta chains follows, all from one sample in a study of Tregs in tolerant kidney transplant recipients. Only in-frame clones appear in the TCRdb table, and some are missing; sequencing was by immunoSEQ multiplex PCR. The data contain about 73,000 clones, 91% of them singletons. This specimen consisted of Tregs from blood, obtained before the transplant. Source of these receptors: a human donor who received a combined kidney and bone marrow transplant. The CDR3 runs from the conserved cysteine through the conserved F or W. A D gene is named only where the DNA matches it firmly. Some rows mark clone size as missing; the rest say once, few, many or name a class of expanded clone.

size: .
J: TRBJ2-7
D: .
V: TRBV7-9
length: 14
DNA: TGTGCCAGCAGCTCCCTGGTGACGAGGGGAGAGCAGTACTTC
CDR3: CASSSLVTRGEQYF

size: .
J: TRBJ2-7
D: TRBD2
V: TRBV28
length: 14
DNA: TGTGCCAGCAGTCTCACTAGCGTTCCCTACGAGCAGTACTTC
CDR3: CASSLTSVPYEQYF

size: .
J: TRBJ2-3
D: .
V: TRBV29-1
length: 15
DNA: TGCAGCGCCCGGGGGTTCAGGGGCCACACAGATACGCAGTATTTT
CDR3: CSARGFRGHTDTQYF

size: .
J: TRBJ2-3
D: .
V: TRBV7-7
length: 16
DNA: TGTGCTAGCAGCTTTGGGCCGGGAGCTGGCACAGATACGCAGTATTTT
CDR3: CASSFGPGAGTDTQYF

size: .
J: TRBJ2-5
D: TRBD2
V: TRBV5-1
length: 17
DNA: TGCGCCAGCAGCTTACTGATACTAGCGGGAGAAGGTGAGACCCAGTACTTC
CDR3: CASSLLILAGEGETQYF

size: .
J: TRBJ1-4
D: .
V: TRBV19
length: 13
DNA: TGTGCCAGTACGGCGCGGGGGAATGAAAAACTGTTTTTT
CDR3: CASTARGNEKLFF

size: .
J: TRBJ1-2
D: .
V: TRBV19
length: 14
DNA: TGTGCCAGTAGTCCCGGCCATCGGTACTATGGCTACACCTTC
CDR3: CASSPGHRYYGYTF

size: .
J: TRBJ2-1
D: .
V: TRBV11-2
length: 15
DNA: TGTGCCAGCAGCTTAGACGCGGAGAACCACAATGAGCAGTTCTTC
CDR3: CASSLDAENHNEQFF

size: .
J: TRBJ2-7
D: TRBD2
V: TRBV30
length: 14
DNA: TGTGCCTGGAGTATAAACGGACTAGCAGGGGAGCAGTACTTC
CDR3: CAWSINGLAGEQYF

size: .
J: TRBJ1-6
D: TRBD1
V: TRBV4-2
length: 19
DNA: TGTGCCAGCAGCCTGGGGACAGGGAAATTCGGCTCCTATAATTCACCCCTCCACTTT
CDR3: CASSLGTGKFGSYNSPLHF

size: .
J: TRBJ2-3
D: .
V: TRBV30
length: 13
DNA: TGTGCCTGGAGTGAACAGGTTACAGATACGCAGTATTTT
CDR3: CAWSEQVTDTQYF

size: .
J: TRBJ2-2
D: TRBD2
V: TRBV29-1
length: 14
DNA: TGCAGCTTTCGGGAGGGTTTCGACACCGGGGAGCTGTTTTTT
CDR3: CSFREGFDTGELFF

size: once
J: TRBJ2-1
D: TRBD2
V: TRBV6-1
length: 15
DNA: TGTGCCAGCAGCTTAGGACTAGCACTTGACCTAGAGCAGTTCTTC
CDR3: CASSLGLALDLEQFF

size: .
J: TRBJ1-1
D: .
V: TRBV11-2
length: 14
DNA: TGTGCCAGCAGCTTAAGGAGGGGGGTCACTGAAGCTTTCTTT
CDR3: CASSLRRGVTEAFF

size: .
J: TRBJ2-7
D: .
V: TRBV21-1
length: 19
DNA: TGTGCCAGCAGCAAAGCTTTTCTAGCGGGACTAGCCGAATACTACGAGCAGTACTTC
CDR3: CASSKAFLAGLAEYYEQYF

size: once
J: TRBJ2-2
D: TRBD2
V: TRBV30
length: 20
DNA: TGTGCCTGGAGTGGGCCGGAAGGGACTAGCGGGAGAGCGAACACCGGGGAGCTGTTTTTT
CDR3: CAWSGPEGTSGRANTGELFF

size: .
J: TRBJ2-5
D: .
V: TRBV27
length: 16
DNA: TGTGCCAGCAGTGCCCGGGCGGCTCACTCTGGGGAGACCCAGTACTTC
CDR3: CASSARAAHSGETQYF

size: few
J: TRBJ1-5
D: .
V: TRBV2
length: 11
DNA: TGTGCCAGCAGTAGCACATTGCCCCAGCATTTT
CDR3: CASSSTLPQHF

size: .
J: TRBJ1-4
D: TRBD1
V: TRBV6-5
length: 12
DNA: TGTGCCAGCAGTTCCGACAGGGGGCGACTGTTTTTT
CDR3: CASSSDRGRLFF

size: .
J: TRBJ2-1
D: TRBD2
V: TRBV2
length: 15
DNA: TGTGCCAGCACCCTGGAGCGGGAGGGCCTGGGGGAGCAGTTCTTC
CDR3: CASTLEREGLGEQFF

size: few
J: TRBJ2-3
D: .
V: TRBV10-3
length: 15
DNA: TGTGCCATCAGGGGGGGCATAACCGGCACAGATACGCAGTATTTT
CDR3: CAIRGGITGTDTQYF

size: once
J: TRBJ1-1
D: TRBD1
V: TRBV9
length: 16
DNA: TGTGCCAGCAGCGTAGGAACAGGGGGCTCGGGCACTGAAGCTTTCTTT
CDR3: CASSVGTGGSGTEAFF

size: .
J: TRBJ1-3
D: .
V: TRBV5-6
length: 16
DNA: TGTGCCAGCAGCCGACTAACCTACAACTCTGGAAACACCATATATTTT
CDR3: CASSRLTYNSGNTIYF

size: .
J: TRBJ2-2
D: .
V: TRBV11-3
length: 14
DNA: TGTGCCAGCAGCTTAGGGGGGTTCCCCGGGGAGCTGTTTTTT
CDR3: CASSLGGFPGELFF

size: few
J: TRBJ1-5
D: .
V: TRBV18
length: 14
DNA: TGTGCCAGCTCACCGGAGTATAGCAATCAGCCCCAGCATTTT
CDR3: CASSPEYSNQPQHF

size: .
J: TRBJ2-5
D: TRBD2
V: TRBV5-4
length: 16
DNA: TGTGCCAGCAGCCCCCGAGGGGGACTAGCGGGAGAGACCCAGTACTTC
CDR3: CASSPRGGLAGETQYF

size: .
J: TRBJ2-7
D: .
V: TRBV27
length: 14
DNA: TGTGCCAGCAGTTTATCCCCTTTCGGGTACGAGCAGTACTTC
CDR3: CASSLSPFGYEQYF

size: .
J: TRBJ2-5
D: .
V: TRBV5-4
length: 13
DNA: TGTGCCAGCAGCTTGGGTCTGGCGGAGACCCAGTACTTC
CDR3: CASSLGLAETQYF

size: .
J: TRBJ2-7
D: .
V: TRBV25-1
length: 12
DNA: TGTGCCAGCAGTTCCAACAGGGACGAGCAGTACTTC
CDR3: CASSSNRDEQYF

size: .
J: TRBJ1-5
D: TRBD1
V: TRBV10-2
length: 14
DNA: TGCGCCAGCAGCGGGGACAGGGGCACGGAGCCCCAGCATTTT
CDR3: CASSGDRGTEPQHF

size: few
J: TRBJ1-2
D: .
V: TRBV5-6
length: 14
DNA: TGTGCCAGCAGCTTGGTGGGGGCAAACTATGGCTACACCTTC
CDR3: CASSLVGANYGYTF

size: .
J: TRBJ2-1
D: TRBD2
V: TRBV7-8
length: 17
DNA: TGTGCCAGCAGCTTAGGGCTAGCGGGAGGATTAGGTTATGAGCAGTTCTTC
CDR3: CASSLGLAGGLGYEQFF

size: .
J: TRBJ2-5
D: TRBD2
V: TRBV4-2
length: 16
DNA: TGTGCCAGCAGCCATTACGGAACGGGAGGGCAAGAGACTCAGTACTTC
CDR3: CASSHYGTGGQETQYF

size: .
J: TRBJ2-1
D: TRBD2
V: TRBV10-3
length: 17
DNA: TGTGCCATCAGGAACGATTCGGGACTAGCGGGAGGAAGTGAGCAGTTCTTC
CDR3: CAIRNDSGLAGGSEQFF

size: .
J: TRBJ2-4
D: .
V: TRBV6-1
length: 15
DNA: TGTGCCAGCAGTGAAACGATGGGATGGGGAAACATTCAGTACTTC
CDR3: CASSETMGWGNIQYF

size: .
J: TRBJ1-1
D: .
V: TRBV6-1
length: 13
DNA: TGTGCCAGCAGTGAACGGGGTTACACTGAAGCTTTCTTT
CDR3: CASSERGYTEAFF

size: .
J: TRBJ2-4
D: .
V: TRBV6-5
length: 15
DNA: TGTGCCAGCAGTCCTCATGGGGGGGCCAAAAACATTCAGTACTTC
CDR3: CASSPHGGAKNIQYF

size: once
J: TRBJ2-5
D: TRBD2
V: TRBV5-6
length: 17
DNA: TGTGCCAGCAGCTTGGTGCTAGCGGGAGTAAGCGGTGAGACCCAGTACTTC
CDR3: CASSLVLAGVSGETQYF

size: .
J: TRBJ2-1
D: .
V: TRBV6-1
length: 13
DNA: TGTGCCAGCAGTGAAAGCCAGAACAATGAGCAGTTCTTC
CDR3: CASSESQNNEQFF

size: .
J: TRBJ2-3
D: .
V: TRBV11-2
length: 15
DNA: TGTGCCAGCAGCGACCAGGGGCGCCCCACAGATACGCAGTATTTT
CDR3: CASSDQGRPTDTQYF

size: .
J: TRBJ1-2
D: .
V: TRBV18
length: 14
DNA: TGTGCCAGCTCACCGGCAGGGGCGGAATATGGCTACACCTTC
CDR3: CASSPAGAEYGYTF

size: .
J: TRBJ1-1
D: .
V: TRBV6-1
length: 14
DNA: TGTGCCAGCAGCGAAACGGACGGTTACACTGAAGCTTTCTTT
CDR3: CASSETDGYTEAFF

size: .
J: TRBJ2-7
D: .
V: TRBV18
length: 15
DNA: TGTGCCAGCTCACCGGCCGTCGGGGCCTCCTACGAGCAGTACTTC
CDR3: CASSPAVGASYEQYF

size: .
J: TRBJ2-7
D: .
V: TRBV6-1
length: 17
DNA: TGTGCCAGCAGTGAAGCTGCGGTCCGAGGGGGTAGGACCGAGCAGTACTTC
CDR3: CASSEAAVRGGRTEQYF

size: .
J: TRBJ2-1
D: TRBD1
V: TRBV6-1
length: 14
DNA: TGTGCCAGCAGTGACCCGACAGGGTCCTATGAGCAGTTCTTC
CDR3: CASSDPTGSYEQFF

size: .
J: TRBJ2-5
D: .
V: TRBV18
length: 13
DNA: TGTGCCAGCTCACCACCGGGGCAAGAGACCCAGTACTTC
CDR3: CASSPPGQETQYF

size: .
J: TRBJ1-4
D: .
V: TRBV11-1
length: 15
DNA: TGTGCCAGCAGCCCGCGTCCTTTGGCTAATGAAAAACTGTTTTTT
CDR3: CASSPRPLANEKLFF

size: .
J: TRBJ2-1
D: .
V: TRBV6-1
length: 14
DNA: TGTGCCAGCAGTAGAAGGGACTCCTACAATGAGCAGTTCTTC
CDR3: CASSRRDSYNEQFF

size: .
J: TRBJ2-5
D: .
V: TRBV15
length: 16
DNA: TGTGCCACCAGCTGGATGAGGGGCTCGCTGGGGGAGACCCAGTACTTC
CDR3: CATSWMRGSLGETQYF

size: .
J: TRBJ1-4
D: TRBD1
V: TRBV5-1
length: 18
DNA: TGCGCCAGCAGCTTGGCAAGACAGGGAATGACTACTAATGAAAAACTGTTTTTT
CDR3: CASSLARQGMTTNEKLFF

size: .
J: TRBJ2-5
D: .
V: TRBV7-3
length: 15
DNA: TGTGCCAGCAGCTTAAACCAGGGACTCCAAGAGACCCAGTACTTC
CDR3: CASSLNQGLQETQYF

size: .
J: TRBJ2-3
D: .
V: TRBV5-1
length: 16
DNA: TGCGCCAGCAGCTTGGGAGAGGGTCGGGGCACAGATACGCAGTATTTT
CDR3: CASSLGEGRGTDTQYF

size: .
J: TRBJ1-6
D: .
V: TRBV10-3
length: 15
DNA: TGTGCCATCAGTGACGGGTCGTCCAGTAATTCACCCCTCCACTTT
CDR3: CAISDGSSSNSPLHF

size: .
J: TRBJ1-4
D: TRBD1
V: TRBV30
length: 13
DNA: TGTGCCACCGACCCCACAGGGGCGGAAAAACTGTTTTTT
CDR3: CATDPTGAEKLFF

size: .
J: TRBJ2-5
D: TRBD2
V: TRBV7-9
length: 17
DNA: TGTGCCAGCAGCTTAGCGAGGACTAGCGGGTCACAAGAGACCCAGTACTTC
CDR3: CASSLARTSGSQETQYF

size: .
J: TRBJ2-3
D: TRBD2
V: TRBV5-4
length: 16
DNA: TGTGCCAGCAGCCCTGGCCCTAGCGGGAGGGGAGATACGCAGTATTTT
CDR3: CASSPGPSGRGDTQYF